These T cell receptor beta chains were read from a single sample in a study of blood T cell repertoires in COVID-19. Generated by immunoSEQ multiplex PCR, the TCRdb table keeps only in-frame clones and is missing some. The sample has some 150,000 clones; more than 75% are singletons. Sample: peripheral blood. The receptors shown here come from a man aged 60 to 69 with active or convalescent COVID-19. Each CDR3 is given with its conserved first and last residue. D genes are given only for firm matches. Only some rows state a clone size, as once, few, many or a class for expanded clones.

CDR3	DNA	D	size	V	J
CASSLTSDSSYNEQFF	TGTGCCAGCTCACTTACTAGCGACAGCTCCTACAATGAGCAGTTCTTC	TRBD2	NA	TRBV18	TRBJ2-1
CASSEGVRYGYTF	TGTGCCAGCAGCGAAGGGGTAAGGTATGGCTACACCTTC	NA	NA	TRBV9	TRBJ1-2
CASSLPLQGSHQPQHF	TGTGCCAGCTCACTTCCCCTACAGGGTTCCCACCAGCCCCAGCATTTT	NA	NA	TRBV18	TRBJ1-5
CATSEEAAGEQFF	TGTGCCACCAGCGAGGAGGCGGCGGGTGAGCAGTTCTTC	NA	NA	TRBV24-1	TRBJ2-1
CASSLLTGDGETQYF	TGTGCCAGCAGCTTGTTGACAGGGGATGGAGAGACCCAGTACTTC	TRBD1	NA	TRBV5-5	TRBJ2-5
CAISESTGSGRETQYF	TGTGCCATCAGTGAGTCGACAGGTTCTGGGAGAGAGACCCAGTACTTC	NA	NA	TRBV10-3	TRBJ2-5
CASSQGTGGKTQHF	TGTGCCAGCAGCCAAGGTACAGGGGGAAAGACCCAGCATTTT	TRBD1	NA	TRBV3-1/TRBV3-2	TRBJ1-5
CASRRNRATNEKLFF	TGTGCCAGCAGGCGGAACAGGGCGACTAATGAAAAACTGTTTTTT	NA	NA	TRBV27	TRBJ1-4
CASSVGGGSRNEQFF	TGTGCCAGCAGCGTTGGGGGGGGGAGTCGAAATGAGCAGTTCTTC	TRBD2	NA	TRBV11-2	TRBJ2-1
CASRGAANEQFF	TGTGCCAGCAGGGGGGCGGCTAATGAGCAGTTCTTC	NA	NA	TRBV28	TRBJ2-1
CASSSGGASSTDTQYF	TGTGCCAGCAGCTCCGGCGGAGCCTCTTCCACAGATACGCAGTATTTT	NA	NA	TRBV7-2	TRBJ2-3
CASSFSTSLFYEQYF	TGTGCCAGCAGCTTTTCGACTAGTTTGTTCTACGAGCAGTACTTC	NA	NA	TRBV11-2	TRBJ2-7
CASSPPQGAGEKLFF	TGTGCCAGCAGTCCCCCCCAGGGGGCTGGAGAAAAACTGTTTTTT	TRBD1	NA	TRBV6-1	TRBJ1-4
CASSLGGTVAFF	TGTGCCAGCAGCTTAGGAGGGACAGTCGCGTTCTTC	TRBD1	NA	TRBV7-9	TRBJ2-7
CATSDGTAGGETQYF	TGTGCCACCAGTGACGGGACAGCCGGTGGGGAGACCCAGTACTTC	TRBD1	NA	TRBV24-1	TRBJ2-5
CASSPTTASYEQYF	TGCGCCAGCAGCCCAACGACAGCCTCCTACGAGCAGTACTTC	NA	NA	TRBV5-1	TRBJ2-7
CASSFGDRDSPLHF	TGTGCCAGCAGCTTCGGAGACAGGGATTCACCCCTCCACTTT	TRBD1	NA	TRBV13	TRBJ1-6
CASSLNPQGIGAEAFF	TGTGCCAGCAGCTTAAACCCGCAGGGGATAGGGGCTGAAGCTTTCTTT	NA	NA	TRBV7-3	TRBJ1-1
CASSLVDFLNTEAFF	TGTGCCAGCAGCTTAGTGGACTTTTTGAACACTGAAGCTTTCTTT	NA	once	TRBV7-2	TRBJ1-1
CAIGGQGGEQYF	TGTGCCATAGGGGGACAGGGGGGCGAGCAGTACTTC	TRBD1	NA	TRBV28	TRBJ2-7
CASTTRGQYNEQFF	TGTGCCAGCACCACACGGGGACAATACAATGAGCAGTTCTTC	NA	NA	TRBV6-6	TRBJ2-1
CASSLSQGGTGELFF	TGCGCCAGCAGCTTGAGTCAGGGTGGGACCGGGGAGCTGTTTTTT	NA	NA	TRBV5-1	TRBJ2-2
CASSSTFREYEQYF	TGTGCCAGCAGCTCGACGTTCAGGGAATACGAGCAGTACTTC	NA	NA	TRBV7-9	TRBJ2-7
CASSYTGLPYEQYF	TGTGCCAGCAGTTACACCGGACTACCCTACGAGCAGTACTTC	NA	few	TRBV6-6	TRBJ2-7
CASSSRVEAFF	TGTGCCAGCAGTTCGAGGGTTGAAGCTTTCTTT	NA	NA	TRBV12-3/TRBV12-4	TRBJ1-1
CASSEGPGRPQHF	TGTGCCAGCAGTGAAGGCCCGGGAAGGCCCCAGCATTTT	NA	NA	TRBV2	TRBJ1-5
CASSPPGGSSYNEQFF	TGTGCCAGCAGCCCACCGGGCGGGAGCTCCTACAATGAGCAGTTCTTC	TRBD2	NA	TRBV7-2	TRBJ2-1
CAISEARGGVYQPQHF	TGTGCCATCAGCGAAGCGAGGGGGGGTGTCTATCAGCCCCAGCATTTT	NA	once	TRBV10-3	TRBJ1-5
CSVLFDSNYEQYF	TGCAGCGTTCTTTTCGACAGCAACTACGAGCAGTACTTC	NA	NA	TRBV29-1	TRBJ2-7
CASSLYRESSYNEQFF	TGTGCCAGCAGCTTGTATCGGGAAAGCTCCTACAATGAGCAGTTCTTC	NA	NA	TRBV5-4	TRBJ2-1
CSVEDLVRDRAEAFF	TGCAGCGTTGAAGATTTGGTCCGGGACAGGGCTGAAGCTTTCTTT	TRBD1	NA	TRBV29-1	TRBJ1-1
CASSSGSRGIQETQYF	TGTGCCAGCAGCTCCGGGTCCCGGGGGATCCAAGAGACCCAGTACTTC	NA	NA	TRBV11-2	TRBJ2-5
CASRGDSRKQYF	TGTGCCAGCAGGGGGGACAGCCGTAAACAGTATTTT	TRBD1	NA	TRBV6-1	TRBJ2-3
CASSYDIAGTGYDEQYF	TGTGCCAGCAGTTACGATATTGCCGGGACAGGGTACGACGAGCAGTACTTC	TRBD1	NA	TRBV6-2/TRBV6-3	TRBJ2-7
CASSYSARGPTEAFF	TGTGCCAGCAGTTACTCGGCCAGGGGGCCCACTGAAGCTTTCTTT	TRBD1	NA	TRBV6-2/TRBV6-3	TRBJ1-1
CASSQVARGAYNEQFF	TGCGCCAGCAGCCAAGTGGCCAGAGGAGCCTACAATGAGCAGTTCTTC	NA	few	TRBV4-3	TRBJ2-1
CASSLDGGNEQFF	TGTGCCAGCAGCTTAGACGGCGGCAATGAGCAGTTCTTC	NA	medium-sized	TRBV7-9	TRBJ2-1
CASSFGAGQPQHF	TGTGCCAGCAGTTTCGGAGCAGGGCAGCCCCAGCATTTT	NA	NA	TRBV27	TRBJ1-5
CAIISGVSFYTQETQYF	TGTGCCATCATTTCCGGGGTCAGCTTCTATACCCAAGAGACCCAGTACTTC	NA	few	TRBV10-3	TRBJ2-5
CASSLVTAEIYGYTF	TGCGCCAGCAGCTTGGTGACAGCCGAGATCTATGGCTACACCTTC	NA	NA	TRBV5-1	TRBJ1-2
CASTRGSTKGEAFF	TGTGCCAGCACCAGAGGCTCCACGAAGGGGGAAGCTTTCTTT	NA	NA	TRBV2	TRBJ1-1
CATQGYSGYGYTF	TGTGCCACCCAGGGTTATAGTGGCTATGGCTACACCTTC	NA	NA	TRBV24-1	TRBJ1-2
CASSPGAVSSYEQYF	TGCGCCAGCAGCCCAGGGGCCGTTAGCTCCTACGAGCAGTACTTC	NA	few	TRBV4-3	TRBJ2-7
CATAKDRGTGELFF	TGTGCCACGGCCAAGGACAGGGGTACCGGGGAGCTGTTTTTT	TRBD1	once	TRBV10-3	TRBJ2-2
CASSEGEQRAQYF	TGTGCCAGCAGCGAGGGGGAGCAACGAGCCCAGTACTTC	NA	NA	TRBV11-3	TRBJ2-5
CASSPDGLSYNEQFF	TGTGCCAGCAGCCCTGACGGACTATCCTACAATGAGCAGTTCTTC	NA	NA	TRBV9	TRBJ2-1
CASHGLAVNTGELFF	TGTGCCAGCCACGGACTAGCGGTTAACACCGGGGAGCTGTTTTTT	TRBD2	hyperexpanded	TRBV5-6	TRBJ2-2
CASSQGATDTGELFF	TGTGCCAGCAGCCAGGGGGCTACGGACACCGGGGAGCTGTTTTTT	TRBD1	once	TRBV9	TRBJ2-2
CASRSSGSSGELFF	TGTGCCAGCAGATCTAGCGGGAGCTCGGGGGAGCTGTTTTTT	TRBD2	NA	TRBV6-6	TRBJ2-2
CASSQEDRNTGELFF	TGTGCCAGCAGCCAAGAAGACAGGAACACCGGGGAGCTGTTTTTT	NA	many	TRBV3-1/TRBV3-2	TRBJ2-2
CASSLNRGNYGYTF	TGTGCCAGCAGCCTCAACAGGGGAAACTATGGCTACACCTTC	TRBD1	NA	TRBV7-8	TRBJ1-2
CASSVTGANQPQHF	TGTGCCAGTAGTGTCACAGGGGCCAATCAGCCCCAGCATTTT	TRBD1	NA	TRBV19	TRBJ1-5
CASSPGQDYDTQYF	TGTGCCAGCAGCCCGGGACAGGATTACGATACGCAGTATTTT	TRBD1	NA	TRBV9	TRBJ2-3